The 23 T cell receptor beta chains given below trace back to one sample, sequenced in a study of blood T cell repertoires in COVID-19. Data came from immunoSEQ multiplex PCR; TCRdb stores just in-frame clones and leaves some out. The sample contains 150,000 to 200,000 clones, 60% to 85% of which appear only once. Sequencing was done on a sample of peripheral blood. All receptors derive from a man aged 55 to 70 with acute or convalescent COVID-19.

J is TRBJ1-6 and V is TRBV10-3; D is unresolved. Germline V gene sequence: CDR1 ENHRY, CDR2 SYGVKD. V dropped 8 bases and J dropped 4 bases, with 9 bases sitting between them. This CDR3 has 13 amino acids. The CDR3 DNA reads TGTGCCATCCAAACCGAGTATAATTCACCCCTCCACTTT. It translates to CAIQTEYNSPLHF.

The chain employs TRBV7-2 and TRBJ2-7; 12 nucleotides line up with TRBD2. The J segment lost 2 bases and the V segment lost 5 bases, leaving 4 bases of the junction unmatched. Germline V gene sequence: CDR1 SGHTA, CDR2 FQGNSA. The CDR3 consists of 15 residues. DNA for the CDR3: TGTGCCAGCAGCACACTAGCGGGGGGAACCTACGAGCAGTACTTC. Encoded protein: CASSTLAGGTYEQYF. The full variable domain, completed using reference TRBV7-2 and TRBJ2-7, is GAGVSQSPSNKVTEKGKDVELRCDPISGHTALYWYRQSLGQGLEFLIYFQGNSAPDKSGLPSDRFSAERTGGSVSTLTIQRTQQEDSAVYLCASSTLAGGTYEQYFGPGTRLTVT.

This chain joins TRBV10-1 and TRBJ1-2; TRBD1 matches 10 bases. The trim removed 5 bases at V and 6 bases at J, leaving 9 bases unmatched. This CDR3 is 15 amino acids long. Germline CDR1 is WNHNN and CDR2 is SYGVQD (reference sequence). The CDR3 bases are TGCGCCAGCAGTTTAGACAGGGGGCGTAAGAATGGCTACACCTTC. As protein: CASSLDRGRKNGYTF.

V gene TRBV2 combines with J gene TRBJ2-3, with 11 bases matching TRBD2. The CDR3 extends over 15 amino acids. With 6 bases clipped from V and 0 bases from J, the junction kept 2 bases outside the gene matches. Germline CDR1 is SNHLY and CDR2 is FYNNEI. The CDR3 bases are TGTGCCAGCAGGAGACTAGCGGGGAGCACAGATACGCAGTATTTT. The encoded protein is CASRRLAGSTDTQYF.

CDR3 DNA sequence: TGTGCCAGCAGTCCTTCAAATTTACAGGGCCCCTTTTCACCCCTCCACTTT. This encodes CASSPSNLQGPFSPLHF. The chain is built from TRBV28 and TRBJ1-6; a possible D gene is TRBD1 (6 bases). V was clipped by 5 bases and J by 9 bases, with 23 bases between them. Germline V gene lookup returns CDR1 MDHEN and CDR2 SYDVKM. The CDR3 is 17 residues long.

This rearrangement joins TRBV5-8 to TRBJ1-2; 10 bases map to TRBD1. Germline V CDR1 and CDR2: SGHTS, YDEGEE. This CDR3 has 17 amino acids. The ends lost 6 bases at V and 3 bases at J; junction bases unmatched: 14. As DNA, the CDR3 is TGTGCCAGCAAAAGTTGGAGGAGGACAGGGGGGGACTATGGCTACACCTTC. This encodes CASKSWRRTGGDYGYTF.

V and J are TRBV18 and TRBJ1-1; tentatively, D is TRBD1 (6 bases). Germline V gives CDR1 KGHSH, CDR2 LQKENI. This CDR3 is 16 amino acids long. Trimming cost V 2 bases and J 5 bases, with 18 bases left between them. The CDR3 nucleotides read TGTGCCAGCTCACCAGGCGGAGGCCCTAGGGGGACTGAAGCTTTCTTT. It translates to CASSPGGGPRGTEAFF.

The DNA for the CDR3 is TGCAGTGCTAGTGGTCCGGGACTAGCGGGCACAGATACGCAGTATTTT. It is translated as CSASGPGLAGTDTQYF. The V and J genes are TRBV20-1 and TRBJ2-3; 11 nucleotides align to TRBD2. V was clipped by 3 bases and J by 1 base; unmatched bases: 6. CDR3 length: 16 residues. Per germline, CDR1 DFQATT and CDR2 SNEGSKA (reference sequence).

The chain couples TRBV7-2 to TRBJ2-7, with D possibly TRBD1 on 5 matching bases. The CDR3 covers 15 residues. Trimming left V 5 bases short and J 3 bases short, with 17 bases between. In germline, CDR1 is SGHTA, CDR2 FQGNSA. The CDR3 sequence: CASSAGSVTIYEQYF. As DNA, the CDR3 is TGTGCCAGCAGCGCAGGGTCAGTGACCATCTACGAGCAGTACTTC.

V gene TRBV24-1 combines with J gene TRBJ2-3, with 9 bases identical to TRBD1. The germline V gene encodes CDR1 KGHDR and CDR2 SFDVKD. The CDR3 is 15 residues long. The V segment lost 4 bases and the J segment 3 bases; nucleotides outside the gene matches: 4. Here the CDR3 DNA reads TGTGCCACCAGTGAGCCGGGACAGGGAACAGATACGCAGTATTTT. The encoded protein is CATSEPGQGTDTQYF.

The chain employs TRBV28 and TRBJ1-2; a possible D gene is TRBD1 (6 bases). The germline V and J ends were trimmed by 5 bases and 5 bases, with 15 bases remaining between them. Germline V CDR1 and CDR2: MDHEN, SYDVKM. CDR3 length equals 14 residues. CDR3 residues: CASSLLQGRYGYTF. CDR3 in DNA: TGTGCCAGCAGTCTACTGCAGGGGAGATATGGCTACACCTTC.

This chain uses TRBV30 with TRBJ1-2, with TRBD1 matching 9 bases. CDR3 length: 15 residues. Germline CDR1 is GTSNPN and CDR2 is SVGIG (reference sequence). The junction had 8 bases not matched to a gene; V was cut back by 1 base and J by 5 bases. This CDR3 is CAWSAGTGLGYGYTF. The CDR3 bases are TGTGCCTGGAGTGCCGGGACAGGGCTGGGATATGGCTACACCTTC.

The rearrangement links TRBV5-5 to TRBJ1-2, with TRBD1 matching over 7 bases. The length of the CDR3 is 14 residues. Trimming at V came to 7 bases and at J to 4 bases, leaving 10 bases not matched to a gene. Germline loops: CDR1 SGHKS, CDR2 YYEKEE (reference sequence). The CDR3 here is CASHPADRAYGYTF. CDR3 nucleotide sequence: TGTGCCAGCCACCCGGCTGACAGGGCCTATGGCTACACCTTC.

V is TRBV2 and J is TRBJ2-7; possible D gene TRBD1, 7 bases. The CDR3 loop spans 14 amino acids. V gave up 10 bases and J gave up 3 bases, with 19 bases separating them. Germline loops: CDR1 SNHLY, CDR2 FYNNEI. The CDR3 region has the DNA TGTGCCACATCTCTGGAGGGACAGATCTACGAGCAGTACTTC. It specifies CATSLEGQIYEQYF. Full variable domain (outside the CDR3, taken from reference TRBV2 and TRBJ2-7): EPEVTQTPSHQVTQMGQEVILRCVPISNHLYFYWYRQILGQKVEFLVSFYNNEISEKSEIFDDQFSVERPDGSNFTLKIRSTKLEDSAMYFCATSLEGQIYEQYFGPGTRLTVT.

This clone has only a few counts. The V and J genes are TRBV10-2 and TRBJ1-6; no reliable D call. From germline, CDR1 is WSHSY and CDR2 SAAADI. This CDR3 has 14 residues. V gave up 7 bases and J gave up 8 bases, with 15 bases separating them. The CDR3 region is CASTQRPPDSPLHF. CDR3 nucleotide sequence: TGCGCCAGCACCCAGCGGCCCCCGGATTCACCCCTCCACTTT.

The chain has TRBV10-3 and TRBJ1-1; perhaps TRBD1 as D (6 bases). The V end lost 7 bases, the J end lost 0 bases, and 9 bases lay between the germline ends. The CDR3 runs 13 residues. CDR1 and CDR2 (germline): ENHRY, SYGVKD. CDR3 DNA: TGTGCCATCAAAGGACAGTTGAACACTGAAGCTTTCTTT. It specifies CAIKGQLNTEAFF.

The genes are TRBV2 and TRBJ2-5; 7 bases align to TRBD2. The length of the CDR3 is 15 residues. V dropped 7 bases and J dropped 5; count of bases not matched to a gene: 13. CDR1 is SNHLY, CDR2 FYNNEI, per germline. The CDR3 protein is CASTNFGLVEETQYF. The CDR3, as DNA: TGTGCCAGCACAAATTTTGGACTAGTGGAGGAGACCCAGTACTTC. The whole variable domain, remainder taken from reference TRBV2 and TRBJ2-5, is EPEVTQTPSHQVTQMGQEVILRCVPISNHLYFYWYRQILGQKVEFLVSFYNNEISEKSEIFDDQFSVERPDGSNFTLKIRSTKLEDSAMYFCASTNFGLVEETQYFGPGTRLLVL.

DNA of the CDR3: TGTGCCAGCAGCGAGACCCCGGGGTCCGATCAGCCCCAGCATTTT. This sequence encodes CASSETPGSDQPQHF. V gene TRBV9 combines with J gene TRBJ1-5; D not resolved. CDR1 and CDR2 (germline): SGDLS, YYNGEE. CDR3 length equals 15 residues. V shed 3 bases and J shed 5 bases, with 15 bases lying between them.

The chain uses TRBV5-4 and TRBJ1-3, with a weak D call TRBD1 (5 bases). The CDR3 length is 13 residues. Germline V CDR1 and CDR2: SGHNT, YYREEE (reference sequence). V lost 4 bases to trimming and J lost 3 bases, with 8 bases between them. The CDR3 loop is CASSTDIGNTIYF. The CDR3 nucleotides are TGTGCCAGCAGCACGGACATTGGAAACACCATATATTTT.

The chain carries TRBV7-3 and TRBJ1-1; 7 bases align to TRBD1. This CDR3 contains 13 residues. Losses at the gene ends were 4 bases for V and 9 bases for J; bases not matched to a gene: 8. Germline CDR1 is SGHTA and CDR2 is FQGTGA. The CDR3 spells CASSSPQTGKAFF. CDR3 nucleotides: TGTGCCAGCAGCTCCCCTCAGACAGGGAAAGCTTTCTTT.

This chain joins TRBV7-3 and TRBJ1-1; 7 positions match TRBD1. Germline CDR1 and CDR2: SGHTA and FQGTGA. The ends lost 5 bases at V and 1 base at J; junction bases unmatched: 7. The CDR3 covers 15 residues. The CDR3 reads CASSPRQGENTEAFF. As DNA, the CDR3 is TGTGCCAGCAGCCCCAGACAGGGAGAGAACACTGAAGCTTTCTTT.

Written as DNA, the CDR3 is TGTGCCAGCAGTCCTGGACAAGGGCAGCCCCAGCATTTT. Protein: CASSPGQGQPQHF. The J gene is TRBJ1-5, the V gene TRBV12-3 or TRBV12-4, with D perhaps TRBD1 (5 bases). The CDR3 has 13 residues. V lost 5 bases, J lost 7 bases, and 12 bases lay in between.

The chain recombines TRBV14 with TRBJ2-6; 7 bases align to TRBD1. Germline V CDR1 and CDR2: SGHDN, FVKESK. This CDR3 region has 18 residues. J was trimmed by 3 bases and V by 0 bases; bases with no gene match: 8. The CDR3 loop reads CASSQERGPQVGANVLTF. DNA of the CDR3: TGTGCCAGCAGCCAAGAGAGGGGGCCGCAGGTTGGGGCCAACGTCCTGACTTTC.